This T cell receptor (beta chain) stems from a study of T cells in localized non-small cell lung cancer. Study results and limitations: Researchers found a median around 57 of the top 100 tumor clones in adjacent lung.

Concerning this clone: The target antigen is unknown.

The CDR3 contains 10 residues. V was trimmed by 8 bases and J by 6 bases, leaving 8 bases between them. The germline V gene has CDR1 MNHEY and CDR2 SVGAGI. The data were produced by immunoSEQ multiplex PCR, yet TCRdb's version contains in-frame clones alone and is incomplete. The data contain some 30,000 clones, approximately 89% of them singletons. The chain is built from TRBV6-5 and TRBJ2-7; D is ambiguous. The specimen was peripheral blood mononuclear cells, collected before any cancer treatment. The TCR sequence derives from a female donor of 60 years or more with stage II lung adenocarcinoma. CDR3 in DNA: TGTGCCAGCCTCGGTCGCGAGCAGTACTTC. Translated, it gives CASLGREQYF.